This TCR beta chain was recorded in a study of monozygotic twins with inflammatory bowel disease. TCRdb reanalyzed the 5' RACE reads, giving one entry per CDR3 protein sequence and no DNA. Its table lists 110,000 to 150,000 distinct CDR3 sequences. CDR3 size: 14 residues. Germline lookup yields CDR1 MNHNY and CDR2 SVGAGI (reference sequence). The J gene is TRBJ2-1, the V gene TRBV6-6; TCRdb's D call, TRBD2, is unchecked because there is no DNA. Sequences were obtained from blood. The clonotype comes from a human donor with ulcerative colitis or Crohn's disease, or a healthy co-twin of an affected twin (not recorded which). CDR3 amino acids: CAIQLAGAYNEQFF.